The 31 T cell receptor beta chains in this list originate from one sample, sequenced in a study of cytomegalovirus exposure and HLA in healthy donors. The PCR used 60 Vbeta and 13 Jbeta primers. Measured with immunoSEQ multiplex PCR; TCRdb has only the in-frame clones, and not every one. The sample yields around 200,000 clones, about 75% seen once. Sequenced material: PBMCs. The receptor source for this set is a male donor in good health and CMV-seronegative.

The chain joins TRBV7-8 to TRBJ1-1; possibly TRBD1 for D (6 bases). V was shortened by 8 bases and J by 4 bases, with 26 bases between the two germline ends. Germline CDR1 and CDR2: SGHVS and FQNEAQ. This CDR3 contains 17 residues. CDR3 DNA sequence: TGTGCCAGCTCGGAAATTAGGGGGGGCCAGGCGGGCACTGAAGCTTTCTTT. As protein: CASSEIRGGQAGTEAFF. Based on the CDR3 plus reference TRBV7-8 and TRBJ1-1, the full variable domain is GAGVSQSPRYKVAKRGQDVALRCDPISGHVSLFWYQQALGQGPEFLTYFQNEAQLDKSGLPSDRFFAERPEGSVSTLKIQRTQQEDSAVYLCASSEIRGGQAGTEAFFGQGTRLTVV.

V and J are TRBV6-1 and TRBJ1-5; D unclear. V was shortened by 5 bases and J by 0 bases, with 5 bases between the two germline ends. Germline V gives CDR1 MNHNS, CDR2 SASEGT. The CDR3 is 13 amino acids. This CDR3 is CASSRDSNQPQHF. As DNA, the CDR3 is TGTGCCAGCAGTCGGGATAGCAATCAGCCCCAGCATTTT.

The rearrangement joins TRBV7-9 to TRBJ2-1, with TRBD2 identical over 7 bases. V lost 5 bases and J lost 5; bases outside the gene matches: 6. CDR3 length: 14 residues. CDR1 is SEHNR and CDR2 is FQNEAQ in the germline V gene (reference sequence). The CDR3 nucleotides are TGTGCCAGCAGCGAGGGACTATCTAACAATGAGCAGTTCTTC. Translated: CASSEGLSNNEQFF.

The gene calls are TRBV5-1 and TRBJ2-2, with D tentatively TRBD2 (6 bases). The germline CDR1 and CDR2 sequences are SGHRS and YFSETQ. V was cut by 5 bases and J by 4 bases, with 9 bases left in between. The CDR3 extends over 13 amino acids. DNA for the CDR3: TGCGCCAGCAGTCAGGGAGGCACCGGGGAGCTGTTTTTT. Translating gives CASSQGGTGELFF.

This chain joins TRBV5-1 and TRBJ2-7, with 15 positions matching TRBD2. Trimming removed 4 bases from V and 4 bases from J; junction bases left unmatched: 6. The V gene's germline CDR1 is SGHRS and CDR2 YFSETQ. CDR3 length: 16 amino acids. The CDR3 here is CASSIMGLAGGYEQYF. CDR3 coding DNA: TGCGCCAGCAGCATCATGGGACTAGCGGGAGGATACGAGCAGTACTTC. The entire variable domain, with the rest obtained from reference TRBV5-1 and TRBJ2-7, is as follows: KAGVTQTPRYLIKTRGQQVTLSCSPISGHRSVSWYQQTPGQGLQFLFEYFSETQRNKGNFPGRFSGRQFSNSRSEMNVSTLELGDSALYLCASSIMGLAGGYEQYFGPGTRLTVT.

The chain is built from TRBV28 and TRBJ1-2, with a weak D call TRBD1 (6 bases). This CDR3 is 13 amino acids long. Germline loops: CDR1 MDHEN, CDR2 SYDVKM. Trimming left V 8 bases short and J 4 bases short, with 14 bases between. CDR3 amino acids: CASGKGGVYGYTF. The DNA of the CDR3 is TGTGCCAGCGGGAAGGGGGGGGTCTATGGCTACACCTTC.

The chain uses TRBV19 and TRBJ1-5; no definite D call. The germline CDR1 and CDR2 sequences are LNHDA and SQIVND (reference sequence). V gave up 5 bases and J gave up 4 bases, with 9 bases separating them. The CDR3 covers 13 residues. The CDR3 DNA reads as TGTGCCAGTAGTTGGGCAGGAAATCAGCCCCAGCATTTT. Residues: CASSWAGNQPQHF.

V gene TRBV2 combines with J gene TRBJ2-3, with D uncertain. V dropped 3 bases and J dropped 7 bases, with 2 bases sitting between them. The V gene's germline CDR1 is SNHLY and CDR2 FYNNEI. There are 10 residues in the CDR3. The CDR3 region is CASSDYTQYF. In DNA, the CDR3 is TGTGCCAGCAGTGACTATACGCAGTATTTT.

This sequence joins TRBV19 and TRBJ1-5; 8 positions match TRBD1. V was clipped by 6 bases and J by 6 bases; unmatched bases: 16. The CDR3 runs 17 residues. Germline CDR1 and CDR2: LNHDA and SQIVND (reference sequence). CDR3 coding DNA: TGTGCCAGTAGCGCAAACCGACAGGGGTTTGCCCGTCAGCCCCAGCATTTT. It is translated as CASSANRQGFARQPQHF.

CDR3 in DNA: TGTGCCTGGATCGAGGCCCTACCTAAGGACACTGAAGCTTTCTTT. This encodes CAWIEALPKDTEAFF. This chain connects TRBV30 to TRBJ1-1; D not resolved. The CDR3 is 15 residues long. V lost 4 bases and J 3 bases, leaving 18 bases between the germline ends. Germline CDR1 and CDR2: GTSNPN and SVGIG (reference sequence).

CDR3 amino acids: CASREGPTYEQYF. Here the CDR3 DNA reads TGTGCCAGCAGAGAGGGTCCAACCTACGAGCAGTACTTC. This rearrangement joins TRBV6-1 to TRBJ2-7; TRBD2 is a possible D gene (5 bases). Germline CDR1 MNHNS, CDR2 SASEGT. CDR3 length equals 13 residues. Trimming pared 6 bases from V and 2 bases from J, leaving 11 bases between.

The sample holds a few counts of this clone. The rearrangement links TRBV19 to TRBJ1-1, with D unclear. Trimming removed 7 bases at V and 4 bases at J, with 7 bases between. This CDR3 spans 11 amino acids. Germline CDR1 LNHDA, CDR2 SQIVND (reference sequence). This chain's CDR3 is CASNPGTEAFF. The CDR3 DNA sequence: TGTGCCAGTAACCCAGGCACTGAAGCTTTCTTT.

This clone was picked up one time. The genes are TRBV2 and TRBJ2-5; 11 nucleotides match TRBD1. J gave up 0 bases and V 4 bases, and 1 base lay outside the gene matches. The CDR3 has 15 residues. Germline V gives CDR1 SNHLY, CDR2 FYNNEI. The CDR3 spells CASSGDRGDQETQYF. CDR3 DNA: TGTGCCAGCAGTGGGGACAGGGGGGACCAAGAGACCCAGTACTTC.

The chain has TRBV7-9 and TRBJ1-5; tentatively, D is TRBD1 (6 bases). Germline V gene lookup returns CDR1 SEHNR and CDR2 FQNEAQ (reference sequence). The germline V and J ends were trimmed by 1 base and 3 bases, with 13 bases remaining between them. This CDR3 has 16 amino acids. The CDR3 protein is CASSLGNTGNNQPQHF. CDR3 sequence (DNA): TGTGCCAGCAGCTTAGGGAACACAGGGAACAATCAGCCCCAGCATTTT.

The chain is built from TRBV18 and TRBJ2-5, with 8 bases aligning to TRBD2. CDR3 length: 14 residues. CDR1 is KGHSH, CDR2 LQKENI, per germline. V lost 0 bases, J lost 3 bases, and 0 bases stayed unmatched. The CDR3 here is CASSPPGLEETQYF. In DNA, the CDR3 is TGTGCCAGCTCACCACCGGGACTAGAAGAGACCCAGTACTTC.

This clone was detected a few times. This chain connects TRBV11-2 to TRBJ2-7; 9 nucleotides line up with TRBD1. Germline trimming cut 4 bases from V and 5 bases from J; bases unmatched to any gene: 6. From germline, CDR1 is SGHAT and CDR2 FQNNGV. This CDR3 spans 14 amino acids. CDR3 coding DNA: TGTGCCAGCAGCTCTTGGACAGGGGCGGACGAGCAGTACTTC. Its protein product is CASSSWTGADEQYF.

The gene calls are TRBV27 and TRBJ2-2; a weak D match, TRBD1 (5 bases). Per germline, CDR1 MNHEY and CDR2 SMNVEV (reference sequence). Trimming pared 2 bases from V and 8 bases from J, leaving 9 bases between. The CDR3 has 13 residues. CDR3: CASSLRGTGELFF. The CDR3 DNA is TGTGCCAGCAGTTTAAGGGGAACGGGGGAGCTGTTTTTT.

The CDR3 DNA sequence: TGTGCCATCAGTGAGTCAGGGACAGGGAATTCACCCCTCCACTTT. The encoded protein is CAISESGTGNSPLHF. The chain joins TRBV10-3 to TRBJ1-6; TRBD1 matches at 9 bases. The ends lost 0 bases at V and 7 bases at J; junction bases unmatched: 1. The length of the CDR3 is 15 residues. Germline assignment: CDR1 ENHRY and CDR2 SYGVKD.

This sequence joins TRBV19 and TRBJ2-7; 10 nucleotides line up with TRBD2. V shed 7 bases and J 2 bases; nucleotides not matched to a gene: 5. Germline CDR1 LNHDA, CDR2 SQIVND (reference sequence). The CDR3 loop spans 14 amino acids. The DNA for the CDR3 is TGTGCCAGTACCGGACTAGCGGCTGCCTACGAGCAGTACTTC. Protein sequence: CASTGLAAAYEQYF.

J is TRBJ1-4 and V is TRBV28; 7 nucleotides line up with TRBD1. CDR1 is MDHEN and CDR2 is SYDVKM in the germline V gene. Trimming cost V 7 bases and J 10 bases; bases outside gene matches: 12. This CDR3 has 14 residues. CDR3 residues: CASTEAQGLPKLFF. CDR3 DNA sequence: TGTGCCAGCACCGAAGCACAGGGGCTTCCAAAACTGTTTTTT. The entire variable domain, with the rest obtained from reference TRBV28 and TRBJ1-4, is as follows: DVKVTQSSRYLVKRTGEKVFLECVQDMDHENMFWYRQDPGLGLRLIYFSYDVKMKEKGDIPEGYSVSREKKERFSLILESASTNQTSMYLCASTEAQGLPKLFFGSGTQLSVL.

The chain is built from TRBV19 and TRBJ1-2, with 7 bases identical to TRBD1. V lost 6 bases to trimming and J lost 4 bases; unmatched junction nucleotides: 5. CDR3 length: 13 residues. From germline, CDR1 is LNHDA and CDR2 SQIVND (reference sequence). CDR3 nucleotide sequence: TGTGCCAGTAGCAACGGACAGGTCTATGGCTACACCTTC. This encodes CASSNGQVYGYTF.

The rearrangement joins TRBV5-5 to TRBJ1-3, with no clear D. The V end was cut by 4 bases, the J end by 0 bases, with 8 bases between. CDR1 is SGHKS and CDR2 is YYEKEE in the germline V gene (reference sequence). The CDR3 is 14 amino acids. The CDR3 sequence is CASSERASGNTIYF. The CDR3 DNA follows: TGTGCCAGCAGCGAGAGGGCCTCTGGAAACACCATATATTTT.

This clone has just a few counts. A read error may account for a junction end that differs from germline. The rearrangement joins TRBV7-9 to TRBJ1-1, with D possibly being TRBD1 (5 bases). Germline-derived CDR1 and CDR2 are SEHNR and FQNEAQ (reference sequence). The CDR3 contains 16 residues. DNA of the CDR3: TGTGCCAGCAGTTTAGCGGGTCAGGGAATGAACACTGAAGCTTTCTTT. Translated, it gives CASSLAGQGMNTEAFF.

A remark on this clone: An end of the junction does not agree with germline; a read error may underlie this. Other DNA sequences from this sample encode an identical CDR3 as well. The CDR3 loop is CASSLGTGWNTGELFF. DNA for the CDR3: TGCGCCAGCAGCTTGGGGACAGGGTGGAACACCGGGGAGCTGTTTTTT. This sequence joins TRBV5-7 and TRBJ2-2; TRBD1 matches at 9 bases. TRBV5-7 is an open reading frame, and its role is uncertain. CDR3 length: 16 residues.

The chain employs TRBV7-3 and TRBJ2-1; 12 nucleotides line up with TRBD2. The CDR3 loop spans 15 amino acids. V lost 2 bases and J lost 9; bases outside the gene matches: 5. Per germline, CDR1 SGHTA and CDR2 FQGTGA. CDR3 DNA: TGTGCCAGCAGCTTATCTAGCGGGAGGGCCACTGAGCAGTTCTTC. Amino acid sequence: CASSLSSGRATEQFF.

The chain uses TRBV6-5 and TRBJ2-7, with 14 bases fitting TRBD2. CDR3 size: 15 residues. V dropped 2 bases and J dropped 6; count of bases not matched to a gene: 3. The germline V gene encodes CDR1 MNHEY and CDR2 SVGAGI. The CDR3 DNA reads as TGTGCCAGCAGTTACACTGGACTAGCGGGAGGCGAGCAGTACTTC. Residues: CASSYTGLAGGEQYF.

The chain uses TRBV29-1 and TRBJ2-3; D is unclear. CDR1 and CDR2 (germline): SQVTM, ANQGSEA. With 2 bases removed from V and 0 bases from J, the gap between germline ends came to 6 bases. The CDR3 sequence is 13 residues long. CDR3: CSVETDSTDTQYF. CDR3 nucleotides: TGCAGCGTTGAAACAGACAGCACAGATACGCAGTATTTT.

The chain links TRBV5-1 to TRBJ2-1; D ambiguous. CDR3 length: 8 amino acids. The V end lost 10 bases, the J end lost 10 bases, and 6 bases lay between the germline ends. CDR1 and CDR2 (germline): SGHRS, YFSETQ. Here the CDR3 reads CAVQEQFF. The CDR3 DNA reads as TGCGCCGTACAAGAGCAGTTCTTC.

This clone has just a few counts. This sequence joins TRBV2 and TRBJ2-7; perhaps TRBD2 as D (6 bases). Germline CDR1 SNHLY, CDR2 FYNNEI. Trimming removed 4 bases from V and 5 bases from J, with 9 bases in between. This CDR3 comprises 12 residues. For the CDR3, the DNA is TGTGCCAGCAGTGTCGGGGAGGACGAGCAGTACTTC. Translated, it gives CASSVGEDEQYF.

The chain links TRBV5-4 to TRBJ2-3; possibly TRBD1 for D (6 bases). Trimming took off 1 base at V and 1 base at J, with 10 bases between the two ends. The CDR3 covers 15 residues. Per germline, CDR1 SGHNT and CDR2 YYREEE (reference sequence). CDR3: CASSLPAGGTDTQYF. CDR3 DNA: TGTGCCAGCAGCTTGCCGGCAGGGGGCACAGATACGCAGTATTTT.

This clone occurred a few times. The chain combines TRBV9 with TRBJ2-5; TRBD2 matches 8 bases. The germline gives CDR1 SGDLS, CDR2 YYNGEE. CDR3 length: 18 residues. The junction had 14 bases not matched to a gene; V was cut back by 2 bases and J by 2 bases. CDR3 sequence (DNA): TGTGCCAGCAGCGTCAATCGGGTAGCGGGAAGTGGGCAAGAGACCCAGTACTTC. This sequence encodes CASSVNRVAGSGQETQYF.